The T cell receptor beta chain described here comes from a study of response to subunit inactivated influenza vaccine. Study results and limitations: Authors suggested each seasonal flu vaccination may recruit only limited numbers of new T cells.

In TCRdb, the RT-PCR reads were re-called with MiXCR into one record per CDR3 protein. The table records 700,000 to 800,000 distinct CDR3 sequences, about 18% of them present only once. In this sample, this clonotype turned up a few times. The antigen remains unidentified. The CDR3 is made up of 14 amino acids. Germline-derived CDR1 and CDR2 are LGHDT and YNNKEL (reference sequence). V dropped 3 bases and J dropped 5 bases, with 14 bases sitting between them. The sequence derives from a man aged 45-65 years who received an inactivated influenza vaccine. The rearrangement joins TRBV3-1 to TRBJ2-7; no definite D call. Sample: PBMCs from blood, taken less than 6 days after vaccination. This CDR3 reads CASSHPATLHEQYF. CDR3 DNA: TGTGCCAGCAGCCATCCCGCTACCCTACACGAGCAGTACTTC.